One sample yielded the 26 T cell receptor beta chains listed below, sequenced in a study of post-analysis software for immune sequencing data. Findings and caveats of the study: Controls had lower frequencies than patients of a few TRBV segments, which included TRBV5-6, TRBV5-1 and TRBV20-1.

Unique molecular identifiers had been added to the TCR beta cDNA libraries. MiXCR, applied by TCRdb to the PCR reads, yields one record per CDR3 protein. The table has hundreds of thousands of distinct CDR3 sequences, about 32% seen once. These receptors have no known antigen. Material for sequencing was blood. All receptors come from a girl aged 5-17 years with multiple sclerosis.

The genes are TRBV10-3 and TRBJ2-7; 8 nucleotides align to TRBD2. The CDR3 has 16 residues. Germline CDR1 reads ENHRY; CDR2 reads SYGVKD. Trimming removed 11 bases from V and 7 bases from J; junction bases left unmatched: 22. This CDR3 reads CAVSPSLRGGMDEQYF. In DNA, the CDR3 is TGTGCCGTTTCCCCCAGCCTCCGGGGGGGGATGGATGAGCAGTACTTC.

To note about this clonotype: At one end the junction does not follow the germline gene, possibly because of a read error. This chain links TRBV5-1 with TRBJ1-1; 8 bases map to TRBD1. The CDR3 sequence is 16 residues long. CDR1 and CDR2 from the germline V gene are SGHRS and YFSETQ. CDR3 sequence (DNA): TGCGCCGGCAGCTTAGATCAGGGGGCGATGAACACTGAAGCTTTCTTT. Amino acid sequence: CAGSLDQGAMNTEAFF.

The chain recombines TRBV5-1 with TRBJ2-3; D is unresolved. CDR1 SGHRS and CDR2 YFSETQ come from the germline V gene. The CDR3 extends over 14 amino acids. With 5 bases removed from V and 0 bases from J, the gap between germline ends came to 10 bases. The CDR3 nucleotides read TGCGCCAGCAGGGCCTTGTTGAGCACAGATACGCAGTATTTT. Translation gives CASRALLSTDTQYF.

This chain connects TRBV7-2 to TRBJ1-2, with no clear D. Trimming took off 1 base at V and 7 bases at J, with 13 bases between the two ends. This CDR3 is 14 amino acids long. Germline V gene lookup returns CDR1 SGHTA and CDR2 FQGNSA. This chain's CDR3 is CASSLVFASSGYTF. CDR3 DNA sequence: TGTGCCAGCAGCTTAGTGTTTGCGAGCAGTGGCTACACCTTC. Drawing the rest from reference TRBV7-2 and TRBJ1-2, the complete variable domain is GAGVSQSPSNKVTEKGKDVELRCDPISGHTALYWYRQSLGQGLEFLIYFQGNSAPDKSGLPSDRFSAERTGGSVSTLTIQRTQQEDSAVYLCASSLVFASSGYTFGSGTRLTVV.

This clonotype showed up many times. As DNA, the CDR3 is TGTGCCAGCAGCGCGGGGGACTTGTCTTCCTACGAGCAGTACTTC. It yields the protein CASSAGDLSSYEQYF. The V call is TRBV9, the J call TRBJ2-7; perhaps TRBD2 as D (6 bases). V shed 3 bases and J shed 1 base, with 14 bases lying between them. Germline V gene data show CDR1 as SGDLS and CDR2 as YYNGEE. The CDR3 loop spans 15 amino acids.

This clonotype occurred many times. This chain joins TRBV7-2 and TRBJ2-7; 13 nucleotides align to TRBD2. Germline CDR1 reads SGHTA; CDR2 reads FQGNSA. V shed 6 bases, J shed 0 bases, and the junction held 2 bases outside the gene matches. The CDR3 loop spans 15 amino acids. The CDR3 loop is CASSRTSGSSYEQYF. The CDR3 DNA follows: TGTGCCAGCAGTCGGACTAGCGGGAGCTCCTACGAGCAGTACTTC.

As for this clonotype: It may be a read error: a sequence one base away is much more abundant. This rearrangement joins TRBV27 to TRBJ2-5, with 8 bases aligning to TRBD2. The J call may be mistaken, given a closer DNA end match to TRBJ2-7. Germline V lookup: CDR1 MNHEY, CDR2 SMNVEV (reference sequence). The CDR3 runs to 13 residues. Here the CDR3 DNA reads TGTGCCAGCGGTATCCGGACTAGCAGCGAGCAGTACTTC. Its protein product is CASGIRTSSEQYF.

V gene TRBV20-1 combines with J gene TRBJ2-3; possibly TRBD1 for D (5 bases). Germline V gives CDR1 DFQATT, CDR2 SNEGSKA (reference sequence). This CDR3 comprises 14 residues. V was pared by 3 bases and J by 3 bases, with 13 bases between. This CDR3 is CSASRQGRTDTQYF. The CDR3 DNA reads TGCAGTGCTAGTAGGCAGGGAAGGACAGATACGCAGTATTTT.

This chain connects TRBV20-1 to TRBJ2-5, with unresolved D. Deletions cut 1 base from V and 1 base from J, with 16 bases between. The CDR3 runs 16 residues. Germline CDR1 DFQATT, CDR2 SNEGSKA (reference sequence). The CDR3 nucleotides are TGCAGTGCTAGAGGCCCCCCCGAGCGAAGCCAAGAGACCCAGTACTTC. Amino acid sequence: CSARGPPERSQETQYF.

This chain joins TRBV29-1 and TRBJ2-3; 7 nucleotides line up with TRBD2. The trim removed 1 base at V and 1 base at J, leaving 5 bases unmatched. This CDR3 is built from 15 residues. Germline lookup yields CDR1 SQVTM and CDR2 ANQGSEA. The CDR3 loop is CSVEGDYSRTDTQYF. CDR3 sequence (DNA): TGCAGCGTTGAAGGGGACTATTCTCGCACAGATACGCAGTATTTT.

The chain combines TRBV7-2 with TRBJ2-3; D assignment may be TRBD1 or TRBD2 (7 bases each). This CDR3 spans 16 amino acids. The germline CDR1 and CDR2 sequences are SGHTA and FQGNSA. V shed 6 bases and J shed 2 bases, with 18 bases lying between them. The DNA for the CDR3 is TGTGCCAGCAGTCTAGTGCGGGGGACAGTCACAGATACGCAGTATTTT. Its translation: CASSLVRGTVTDTQYF. The whole variable domain, filled in from reference TRBV7-2 and TRBJ2-3, reads GAGVSQSPSNKVTEKGKDVELRCDPISGHTALYWYRQSLGQGLEFLIYFQGNSAPDKSGLPSDRFSAERTGGSVSTLTIQRTQQEDSAVYLCASSLVRGTVTDTQYFGPGTRLTVL.

This clonotype was counted a few times. The rearrangement links TRBV9 to TRBJ2-5; a weak D match, TRBD2 (6 bases). The germline V gene encodes CDR1 SGDLS and CDR2 YYNGEE. The CDR3 runs to 13 residues. Trimming cost V 3 bases and J 5 bases, with 11 bases left between them. DNA for the CDR3: TGTGCCAGCAGCGGCGGGACCCCCGAGACCCAGTACTTC. This encodes CASSGGTPETQYF.

This chain links TRBV20-1 with TRBJ2-1; TRBD2 aligns across 13 bases. CDR3 size: 17 residues. The germline CDR1 and CDR2 sequences are DFQATT and SNEGSKA (reference sequence). The V gene end was trimmed by 1 base and the J gene end by 3 bases; junction bases not matched to a gene: 6. The chain's CDR3 is CSARGIGTSGVYNEQFF. CDR3 nucleotide sequence: TGCAGTGCTAGAGGAATAGGGACTAGCGGGGTCTACAATGAGCAGTTCTTC.

V is TRBV10-3 and J is TRBJ2-1; 9 positions agree with TRBD2. This CDR3 has 15 amino acids. Germline assignment: CDR1 ENHRY and CDR2 SYGVKD. The V gene end was trimmed by 2 bases and the J gene end by 8 bases; junction bases not matched to a gene: 7. The DNA of the CDR3 is TGTGCCATCAGTGAGAAGGGCGGGAGGGGCGATGAGCAGTTCTTC. It encodes CAISEKGGRGDEQFF.

This chain uses TRBV20-1 with TRBJ2-1, with unresolved D. CDR1 is DFQATT and CDR2 is SNEGSKA in the germline V gene (reference sequence). The CDR3 runs to 16 residues. The V end lost 0 bases, the J end lost 2 bases, and 14 bases lay between the germline ends. The CDR3 DNA is TGCAGTGCTAGAGATGGTCGGCCTAGAGCCTACAATGAGCAGTTCTTC. The encoded protein is CSARDGRPRAYNEQFF.

This clonotype showed up just a few times. This rearrangement joins TRBV6-2 or TRBV6-3 to TRBJ1-5; no definite D call. V shed 5 bases and J shed 6 bases, with 14 bases lying between them. Germline CDR1 reads MNHEY; CDR2 reads SVGEGT. The CDR3 sequence is 14 residues long. The CDR3 spells CASSLFGPSQPQHF. The CDR3 bases are TGTGCCAGCAGTCTCTTCGGACCCTCTCAGCCCCAGCATTTT.

V gene TRBV3-1 combines with J gene TRBJ2-1, with TRBD2 as a possible D gene (5 bases). From germline, CDR1 is LGHDT and CDR2 YNNKEL (reference sequence). Trimming pared 1 base from V and 5 bases from J, leaving 12 bases between. This CDR3 contains 15 residues. CDR3 residues: CASSQGVQADNEQFF. CDR3 coding DNA: TGTGCCAGCAGCCAAGGTGTGCAAGCGGACAATGAGCAGTTCTTC.

The rearrangement uses TRBV20-1 and TRBJ2-7; D uncertain. Germline V lookup: CDR1 DFQATT, CDR2 SNEGSKA (reference sequence). This CDR3 region has 12 residues. Trimming shortened V by 4 bases and J by 3 bases, and 10 bases separated the two germline ends. CDR3 region: CSAIGRNYEQYF. The CDR3 coding sequence is TGCAGTGCTATAGGCAGGAACTACGAGCAGTACTTC.

This clonotype has a handful of counts. A much larger clone differs by one base, so this may be a read error. The chain combines TRBV18 with TRBJ2-1; 12 nucleotides line up with TRBD2. Germline loops: CDR1 KGHSH, CDR2 LQKENI. This CDR3 contains 14 residues. V trimming: 8 bases; J trimming: 4 bases; junction bases outside the gene matches: 3. CDR3 sequence (DNA): TGTGCCAGCGTCGGGACTAGCGGGTACAATGAGCAGTTCTTC. It yields the protein CASVGTSGYNEQFF.

About this clonotype: One end of the junction is discordant with germline, which a read error may explain. The chain uses TRBV7-2 and TRBJ2-1; 10 positions agree with TRBD2. CDR3 size: 14 residues. Germline V gene sequence: CDR1 SGHTA, CDR2 FQGNSA. CDR3 protein: CASGLGLAVNEQFF. In DNA form, the CDR3 reads TGTGCCAGCGGCTTAGGACTAGCGGTGAATGAGCAGTTCTTC.

The rearrangement joins TRBV20-1 to TRBJ2-7; 7 bases are shared with TRBD2. J was trimmed by 7 bases and V by 6 bases; bases with no gene match: 15. The CDR3 is 14 amino acids. Germline V gives CDR1 DFQATT, CDR2 SNEGSKA (reference sequence). CDR3 in DNA: TGCAGTGCAGGTACCAGGGTGGCCGGGGGGGAGCAGTACTTC. As protein: CSAGTRVAGGEQYF.

This sequence joins TRBV10-2 and TRBJ2-5; D is uncertain. Germline CDR1 WSHSY, CDR2 SAAADI. The CDR3 totals 12 residues. V lost 4 bases and J lost 4, with 7 bases in between. The CDR3 DNA follows: TGCGCCAGCAGTGTAACGGGAGAGACCCAGTACTTC. It yields the protein CASSVTGETQYF.

The V and J genes are TRBV20-1 and TRBJ2-4, with D tentatively TRBD2 (7 bases). With 5 bases removed from V and 1 base from J, the gap between germline ends came to 15 bases. Per germline, CDR1 DFQATT and CDR2 SNEGSKA (reference sequence). This CDR3 contains 15 residues. CDR3 loop: CSAPRGARAKNIQYF. The CDR3 bases are TGCAGTGCTCCCCGGGGGGCAAGGGCCAAAAACATTCAGTACTTC.

This clonotype was seen more than once but under ten times. V and J are TRBV9 and TRBJ2-2; possibly TRBD2 for D (6 bases). V was clipped by 4 bases and J by 3 bases, with 16 bases between them. Germline CDR1 is SGDLS and CDR2 is YYNGEE. The CDR3 length is 16 residues. CDR3 nucleotide sequence: TGTGCCAGCAGCCCCAGGGCGGGACTCCACACCGGGGAGCTGTTTTTT. It is translated as CASSPRAGLHTGELFF.

About this clonotype itself: This may be a read error: a much more frequent sequence differs by one nucleotide. The chain has TRBV7-6 and TRBJ1-2; TRBD1 agrees at 11 bases. Germline V gene data show CDR1 as SGHVS and CDR2 as FNYEAQ. The CDR3 extends over 14 amino acids. CDR3 protein: CASSLGTGGYGCTF. The CDR3 DNA follows: TGTGCCAGCAGCCTCGGGACAGGGGGGTATGGCTGCACCTTC.

This clonotype was seen only a few times. This rearrangement joins TRBV7-2 to TRBJ2-3; TRBD2 matches at 11 bases. The CDR3 has 15 residues. Per the germline V gene, CDR1 is SGHTA and CDR2 is FQGNSA. Trimming cost V 5 bases and J 5 bases; bases outside gene matches: 6. Written as DNA, the CDR3 is TGTGCCAGCAGCCCGGGACTAGCGGCGATAGATACGCAGTATTTT. Amino acids: CASSPGLAAIDTQYF.